This record concerns one TCR beta chain sequence. Its target is not known. A sample-barcoded 5' primer and a J-beta primer mix were used in a second PCR of roughly 6 to 11 cycles. A 12-random-nucleotide template-switch adaptor tagged each cDNA molecule. From the 5' RACE reads, TCRdb called clonotypes with MiXCR, one entry per CDR3 protein. The sample lists 380,000 or so distinct CDR3 sequences; approximately 47% were seen once. The data were taken from a study of blood T cells in healthy people across ages. Whole-study findings and limits: Diversity estimates drawn from one million T cells were deemed underestimates.

Healthy Caucasian individuals from Russia aged about 6 to 95 served as donors. Each of the donors had approximately 10 milliliters of peripheral blood drawn into EDTA-treated Vacutainer tubes. The sample was blood. The receptor was derived from a man between 60 and 75 years old in good health.

CDR3 bases: TGCAGCGTTGAAGGTTCGCTTGCCTGTCGGGGGGATCAAGAGACCCAGTACTTC. This encodes CSVEGSLACRGDQETQYF. The chain uses TRBV29-1 and TRBJ2-5; TRBD2 agrees at 7 bases. Germline V CDR1 and CDR2: SQVTM, ANQGSEA. V shed 1 base, J shed 2 bases, and the junction held 16 bases outside the gene matches. This CDR3 comprises 18 residues.